These 31 T cell receptor beta chains came from one sample sequenced in a study of cytomegalovirus exposure and HLA in healthy donors. The primer mix had 60 Vbeta and 13 Jbeta primers. Clones were read by immunoSEQ multiplex PCR, and TCRdb kept only the in-frame ones, dropping some. The table has around 150,000 clones, 60% to 80% seen once. The sequencing input was PBMCs. The source of these receptors is a young man in good health and CMV-seronegative.

The chain combines TRBV6-5 with TRBJ2-7; 8 nucleotides agree with TRBD1. Per germline, CDR1 MNHEY and CDR2 SVGAGI. After removal of 6 bases from V and 3 bases from J, the junction contained 7 bases not matched to a gene. This CDR3 is built from 14 residues. As DNA, the CDR3 is TGTGCCAGCAGCTGGGACAGGATAGACTACGAGCAGTACTTC. The encoded protein is CASSWDRIDYEQYF.

This clone is classed as medium-sized (0.01 to 0.1%). The chain is built from TRBV4-2 and TRBJ2-1, with TRBD2 identical over 12 bases. The CDR3 has 19 residues. The germline gives CDR1 LGHNA, CDR2 YNFKEQ. V lost 2 bases, J lost 3 bases, and 11 bases stayed unmatched. CDR3 nucleotides: TGTGCCAGCAGCCAAATTGGTCTAGCGGGAGGGCCGGGCTACAATGAGCAGTTCTTC. Encoded protein: CASSQIGLAGGPGYNEQFF.

V gene TRBV5-1 combines with J gene TRBJ2-5; 9 bases match TRBD1. Germline V CDR1 and CDR2: SGHRS, YFSETQ. The CDR3 totals 14 residues. The J segment lost 1 base and the V segment lost 4 bases, leaving 2 bases of the junction unmatched. The CDR3 nucleotides read TGCGCCAGCAGCCCGGGACAGGGCCAAGAGACCCAGTACTTC. It specifies CASSPGQGQETQYF.

The chain joins TRBV4-1 to TRBJ2-7; no reliable D call. The V end lost 0 bases, the J end lost 9 bases, and 9 bases lay between the germline ends. Germline lookup yields CDR1 MGHRA and CDR2 YSYEKL. The CDR3 runs 12 residues. For the CDR3, the DNA is TGCGCCAGCAGCCAAGATATGAGTGTGCAGTACTTC. It codes for CASSQDMSVQYF.

V gene TRBV28 combines with J gene TRBJ2-1, with 7 nucleotides matching TRBD2. With V trimmed by 1 base and J by 9 bases, 15 bases remained unmatched. CDR1 and CDR2 (germline): MDHEN, SYDVKM. The CDR3 has 17 amino acids. The CDR3 region is CASSLFGLAEVRGEQFF. The CDR3 nucleotides are TGTGCCAGCAGTTTATTCGGTCTAGCGGAAGTGCGGGGTGAGCAGTTCTTC.

V usage is TRBV6-1 and J usage is TRBJ2-1; perhaps TRBD1 as D (5 bases). The V and J ends lost 2 bases and 0 bases respectively, with 8 bases between them. CDR1 and CDR2 from the germline V gene are MNHNS and SASEGT. The CDR3 runs to 15 residues. The CDR3 spells CASSERGSSYNEQFF. Here the CDR3 DNA reads TGTGCCAGCAGTGAAAGGGGAAGCTCCTACAATGAGCAGTTCTTC.

The CDR3 region is CASSVPPKAFF. The CDR3 nucleotides are TGTGCCAGCAGCGTTCCCCCAAAAGCTTTCTTT. The chain recombines TRBV9 with TRBJ1-1; no clear D. Germline V CDR1 and CDR2: SGDLS, YYNGEE. The CDR3 extends over 11 amino acids. The germline V and J ends were trimmed by 2 bases and 9 bases, with 8 bases remaining between them.

This sequence joins TRBV27 and TRBJ1-1, with 8 positions matching TRBD1. J was trimmed by 4 bases and V by 5 bases; bases with no gene match: 9. CDR1 and CDR2 (germline): MNHEY, SMNVEV (reference sequence). The CDR3 length is 15 residues. CDR3 sequence: CASSPGQGPGTEAFF. As DNA, the CDR3 is TGTGCCAGCAGTCCAGGACAGGGTCCAGGCACTGAAGCTTTCTTT.

The chain carries TRBV7-9 and TRBJ2-1; 13 nucleotides line up with TRBD2. The germline V gene has CDR1 SEHNR and CDR2 FQNEAQ (reference sequence). The CDR3 is 15 amino acids. With V trimmed by 4 bases and J by 5 bases, 2 bases remained unmatched. For the CDR3, the DNA is TGTGCCAGCAGCTCCGGACTAGCGGGAGACAATGAGCAGTTCTTC. It codes for CASSSGLAGDNEQFF.

The chain recombines TRBV7-9 with TRBJ2-7; a weak D match, TRBD1 (6 bases). The ends were cut back, 3 bases at V and 6 bases at J, with 18 bases in the middle. From germline, CDR1 is SEHNR and CDR2 FQNEAQ (reference sequence). The CDR3 loop spans 15 amino acids. CDR3 sequence reads: CASSFSRTRGIEQYF. The CDR3 DNA is TGTGCCAGCAGCTTTAGCCGGACGAGGGGGATCGAGCAGTACTTC.

This clone was counted between two and nine times. The chain recombines TRBV21-1 with TRBJ2-2; the table's D gene call, TRBD2, was not cross checked with the DNA. TRBV21-1 is annotated as a pseudogene. This CDR3 has 20 residues. This CDR3 is CASSSPPGTSGRARTGELFF. CDR3 nucleotides: TGTGCCAGCAGCTCCCCCCCCGGGACTAGCGGGAGGGCCCGGACCGGGGAGCTGTTTTTT.

This clone showed up just a few times. The gene calls are TRBV10-2 and TRBJ2-7; 8 bases agree with TRBD2. V shed 1 base, J shed 7 bases, and the junction held 12 bases outside the gene matches. The CDR3 covers 16 residues. CDR1 is WSHSY, CDR2 SAAADI, per germline. Here the CDR3 reads CASSEFSGSGKGEQYF. For the CDR3, the DNA is TGCGCCAGCAGTGAGTTCAGCGGGAGCGGCAAGGGGGAGCAGTACTTC.

The J gene is TRBJ2-1, the V gene TRBV28; 9 positions agree with TRBD2. The germline gives CDR1 MDHEN, CDR2 SYDVKM. After removal of 6 bases from V and 7 bases from J, the junction contained 16 bases not matched to a gene. This CDR3 contains 17 residues. Written as DNA, the CDR3 is TGTGCCAGCAGCGATGGGACTAGCAATTCCGTAGGGAATGAGCAGTTCTTC. Amino acid sequence: CASSDGTSNSVGNEQFF.

The chain links TRBV2 to TRBJ2-1; TRBD1 agrees at 9 bases. CDR3 length equals 13 residues. The V gene end was trimmed by 9 bases and the J gene end by 5 bases; junction bases not matched to a gene: 5. CDR1 is SNHLY and CDR2 is FYNNEI in the germline V gene. Here the CDR3 reads CARQGARNNEQFF. As DNA, the CDR3 is TGTGCCAGACAGGGGGCGCGGAACAATGAGCAGTTCTTC. The full variable domain, its missing parts supplied by reference TRBV2 and TRBJ2-1, is EPEVTQTPSHQVTQMGQEVILRCVPISNHLYFYWYRQILGQKVEFLVSFYNNEISEKSEIFDDQFSVERPDGSNFTLKIRSTKLEDSAMYFCARQGARNNEQFFGPGTRLTVL.

With respect to this clone: Other DNA sequences in this sample translate to the same CDR3. CDR3 bases: TGTGCCACCAGCAGAGATCGAGATAGCTCCTACAATGAGCAGTTCTTC. Translating gives CATSRDRDSSYNEQFF. The gene calls are TRBV15 and TRBJ2-1; D gene unclear. Trimming stripped 0 bases from V and 0 bases from J, with 9 bases between. Germline CDR1 LNHNV, CDR2 YYDKDF (reference sequence). This CDR3 has 16 amino acids.

The V and J genes are TRBV9 and TRBJ2-5, with TRBD1 as a possible D gene (6 bases). Trimming took off 4 bases at V and 3 bases at J, with 10 bases between the two ends. The CDR3 extends over 13 amino acids. Germline V gene data show CDR1 as SGDLS and CDR2 as YYNGEE. CDR3 bases: TGTGCCAGCAGCCGGCAGGGGAAAGAGACCCAGTACTTC. The encoded protein is CASSRQGKETQYF. Variable domain in full (rest from reference TRBV9 and TRBJ2-5): DSGVTQTPKHLITATGQRVTLRCSPRSGDLSVYWYQQSLDQGLQFLIQYYNGEERAKGNILERFSAQQFPDLHSELNLSSLELGDSALYFCASSRQGKETQYFGPGTRLLVL.

J is TRBJ2-1 and V is TRBV5-6; 10 nucleotides line up with TRBD1. The CDR3 runs to 16 residues. Germline CDR1 reads SGHDT; CDR2 reads YYEEEE. V lost 2 bases and J lost 0; bases outside the gene matches: 2. As DNA, the CDR3 is TGTGCCAGCAGCTTTGACAGGGGGCACTCCTACAATGAGCAGTTCTTC. It codes for CASSFDRGHSYNEQFF.

The V and J genes are TRBV2 and TRBJ1-2; the D gene is possibly TRBD1 (6 bases). V lost 4 bases, J lost 6 bases, and 15 bases lay in between. The CDR3 has 14 residues. CDR1 SNHLY and CDR2 FYNNEI come from the germline V gene. DNA for the CDR3: TGTGCCAGCAGTGTCGAGGGGGAGATTAATGGCTACACCTTC. It yields the protein CASSVEGEINGYTF.

This clone was observed a single time. The chain carries TRBV7-2 and TRBJ1-2; perhaps TRBD1 as D (6 bases). Trimming left V 8 bases short and J 8 bases short, with 24 bases between. The CDR3 contains 15 residues. Germline loops: CDR1 SGHTA, CDR2 FQGNSA. CDR3 DNA: TGTGCCAGCCCTAACCCGCACAGGGTCATTGGAGGCTACACCTTC. It translates to CASPNPHRVIGGYTF.

The chain uses TRBV7-9 and TRBJ1-1; D is perhaps TRBD1 (5 bases). This CDR3 spans 14 amino acids. Germline CDR1 reads SEHNR; CDR2 reads FQNEAQ (reference sequence). V dropped 8 bases and J dropped 1 base, with 14 bases sitting between them. Here the CDR3 reads CASGEGLTNTEAFF. The CDR3 DNA is TGTGCCAGCGGCGAGGGACTGACGAACACTGAAGCTTTCTTT.

The chain uses TRBV6-5 and TRBJ2-7; 10 positions match TRBD2. V gave up 2 bases and J gave up 5 bases; unmatched junction bases: 6. The CDR3 sequence is 15 residues long. Germline CDR1 and CDR2: MNHEY and SVGAGI. CDR3 sequence reads: CASSYDTGTSDEQYF. The CDR3 nucleotides read TGTGCCAGCAGTTACGACACCGGGACTAGCGACGAGCAGTACTTC.

The table lists this clone with a few counts. This sequence joins TRBV6-4 and TRBJ2-3; possibly TRBD2 for D (5 bases). The CDR3 contains 16 residues. The germline V and J ends were trimmed by 3 bases and 0 bases, with 13 bases remaining between them. From germline, CDR1 is MRHNA and CDR2 SNTAGT. This CDR3 is CASSERGAASTDTQYF. CDR3 DNA: TGTGCCAGCAGTGAACGGGGAGCGGCTAGCACAGATACGCAGTATTTT.

The rearrangement joins TRBV4-2 to TRBJ2-1; D uncertain. Trimming left V 3 bases short and J 5 bases short, with 8 bases between. CDR1 and CDR2 (germline): LGHNA, YNFKEQ. The CDR3 extends over 13 amino acids. The CDR3, as DNA: TGTGCCAGCAGCCAGTCGAGGAACAATGAGCAGTTCTTC. The encoded protein is CASSQSRNNEQFF.

This clone was seen more than once but under ten times. V and J are TRBV19 and TRBJ2-1; the match to TRBD2 covers 8 bases. The V gene's germline CDR1 is LNHDA and CDR2 SQIVND (reference sequence). This CDR3 is 16 amino acids long. The V gene end was trimmed by 10 bases and the J gene end by 1 base; junction bases not matched to a gene: 12. CDR3 residues: CAISRGSGRSYNEQFF. CDR3 coding DNA: TGTGCCATTTCTCGAGGAAGCGGGAGATCCTACAATGAGCAGTTCTTC. Drawing the rest from reference TRBV19 and TRBJ2-1, the complete variable domain is DGGITQSPKYLFRKEGQNVTLSCEQNLNHDAMYWYRQDPGQGLRLIYYSQIVNDFQKGDIAEGYSVSREKKESFPLTVTSAQKNPTAFYLCAISRGSGRSYNEQFFGPGTRLTVL.

The chain employs TRBV6-1 and TRBJ2-3; maybe TRBD2 (6 bases). Germline V gene lookup returns CDR1 MNHNS and CDR2 SASEGT. V was clipped by 6 bases and J by 2 bases, with 12 bases between them. The CDR3 totals 14 residues. CDR3 protein: CASSGSGPTDTQYF. CDR3 bases: TGTGCCAGCAGCGGTAGCGGCCCCACAGATACGCAGTATTTT.

This rearrangement joins TRBV6-6 to TRBJ2-3; the D gene is possibly TRBD1 (7 bases). Looked up from germline, CDR1 is MNHNY and CDR2 is SVGAGI (reference sequence). The CDR3 covers 15 residues. The V end was cut by 5 bases, the J end by 0 bases, with 12 bases between. The CDR3 DNA is TGTGCCAGCAGTGGCAGGGGGGCAAGCACAGATACGCAGTATTTT. Translation: CASSGRGASTDTQYF.

The chain has TRBV11-2 and TRBJ2-3; TRBD2 agrees at 10 bases. The length of the CDR3 is 18 residues. The V segment lost 3 bases and the J segment 0 bases; nucleotides outside the gene matches: 9. Germline assignment: CDR1 SGHAT and CDR2 FQNNGV. CDR3 in DNA: TGTGCCAGCAGCTTGGGCCGGACTAGCGGAACTAGCACAGATACGCAGTATTTT. It is translated as CASSLGRTSGTSTDTQYF. The entire variable domain, with the rest obtained from reference TRBV11-2 and TRBJ2-3, is as follows: EAGVAQSPRYKIIEKRQSVAFWCNPISGHATLYWYQQILGQGPKLLIQFQNNGVVDDSQLPKDRFSAERLKGVDSTLKIQPAKLEDSAVYLCASSLGRTSGTSTDTQYFGPGTRLTVL.

In the case of this clone: The sample holds other DNA sequences that translate to the same CDR3. The genes are TRBV10-3 and TRBJ2-1, with TRBD2 matching over 13 bases. From germline, CDR1 is ENHRY and CDR2 SYGVKD. J was trimmed by 7 bases and V by 6 bases; bases with no gene match: 0. This CDR3 spans 13 amino acids. CDR3 region: CAIRLAGGNEQFF. In nucleotides, the CDR3 is TGTGCCATCAGACTAGCGGGAGGGAATGAGCAGTTCTTC.

The CDR3 here is CASSRQATYEQYF. The CDR3 nucleotides read TGTGCCAGCAGTAGACAGGCTACCTACGAGCAGTACTTC. The V and J genes are TRBV6-1 and TRBJ2-5; D is possibly TRBD1 (6 bases). Near its end, the DNA agrees better with TRBJ2-7, so the J call may be wrong. CDR3 length: 13 amino acids. In germline, CDR1 is MNHNS, CDR2 SASEGT.

This sequence joins TRBV6-5 and TRBJ2-3; D unclear. The V and J ends lost 0 bases and 2 bases respectively, with 6 bases between them. Germline V gene lookup returns CDR1 MNHEY and CDR2 SVGAGI. The CDR3 is 14 amino acids. The DNA for the CDR3 is TGTGCCAGCAGTTACTCGTCCCACACAGATACGCAGTATTTT. Its protein product is CASSYSSHTDTQYF.

The chain joins TRBV2 to TRBJ2-1, with D perhaps matching TRBD2 (5 bases). Trimming took 6 bases from V and 14 from J, leaving 17 bases between them. There are 12 residues in the CDR3. CDR1 is SNHLY, CDR2 FYNNEI, per germline. CDR3 sequence reads: CASRPRPAAEFF. In DNA form, the CDR3 reads TGTGCCAGCAGACCTCGACCAGCGGCGGAGTTCTTC. Combining the CDR3 with reference TRBV2 and TRBJ2-1 gives the whole variable domain EPEVTQTPSHQVTQMGQEVILRCVPISNHLYFYWYRQILGQKVEFLVSFYNNEISEKSEIFDDQFSVERPDGSNFTLKIRSTKLEDSAMYFCASRPRPAAEFFGPGTRLTVL.